The sequence of this T cell receptor beta chain was determined in a study of blood T cells in healthy people across ages. Findings of the study overall: Strong correlation existed between TCR beta diversity and naive T cell percentage. Estimated diversity across one million T cells was deemed an underestimate.

For this clonotype: Its antigen is undetermined.

Every donor contributed roughly 10 milliliters of peripheral blood by blood draw. Trimming took off 7 bases at V and 2 bases at J, with 12 bases between the two ends. CDR1 and CDR2 (germline): MNHNY, SVGAGI (reference sequence). This CDR3 is built from 13 residues. Using a J-beta primer mix together with a sample-barcoded 5' primer, a second PCR was run for 7 to 11 cycles. TCRdb re-derived calls from the 5' RACE reads in MiXCR, one entry per CDR3 protein. The sample shows some 900,000 distinct CDR3 sequences, 45% to 50% of them seen only once. The TCR was taken from a man aged 30-40 years in good health. What was sequenced was blood. This chain uses TRBV6-6 with TRBJ2-7, with unresolved D. The DNA of the CDR3 is TGTGCCAGCACCACGGCCACCACCTACGAGCAGTACTTC. Residues: CASTTATTYEQYF.